This TCR beta chain was captured in a study of vaccination effects on CD4 cells after COVID-19. General observations from the study: Clonal contraction was marked in infection- and vaccine-induced clones late after vaccination.

CDR1 and CDR2 from the germline V gene are SNHLY and FYNNEI. The CDR3 totals 13 residues. In regard to this clone: What it binds is not known.

TCRdb keeps only in-frame clones here, not all; method: immunoSEQ multiplex PCR. The table lists fewer than 85,000 clones, 78% of them singletons. ViraFEST expansion of antigen-specific CD4+ T cells with viral peptide pools preceded sequencing. Once cultured for under 11 days, the cells underwent separation to obtain CD4+ T cells. The vaccine recipients had no prior SARS-CoV-2 infection, with negative nucleocapsid antibodies. The chain is built from TRBV2 and TRBJ2-7; 8 bases agree with TRBD1. This sample comprised CD4+ T cells from PBMCs cultured with SARS-CoV-2 spike peptides, obtained before COVID-19 vaccination. The origin of this receptor is a human donor who received a COVID-19 vaccine. The CDR3 nucleotides are TGTGCCAGCAGGGGTAGTTACGGGACAGGTTTCCCCGTC. It yields the protein CASRGSYGTGFPV.